This T cell receptor beta chain was found in a study of shared clonotypes between healthy human individuals. Study outcomes and limitations: Sharing across a few donors was seen in 4% to 5.5% of naive CD4 clonotypes.

This table comes from immunoSEQ multiplex PCR, and its TCRdb copy is limited to in-frame clones, with some not included. There are more than 500,000 clones in the sample; approximately 96% occur only once, and about 0.11% lies in the top ten. Turning to this clone: Its cognate antigen is unknown.

Only CD45RO-negative cells positively selected for CCR7 counted as naive CD8 cells, so terminally differentiated effector memory CD45RA+ cells were excluded. The germline V gene has CDR1 SSHAT and CDR2 FNYEAQ (reference sequence). The CDR3 has 15 amino acids. Trimming at V came to 1 base and at J to 2 bases, leaving 5 bases not matched to a gene. V usage is TRBV7-7 and J usage is TRBJ2-7; TRBD1 aligns across 7 bases. The receptor's source is a woman under 40 in good health. Material: naive CD8+ T cells sorted from blood. The CDR3 protein is CASSLGDSGTYEQYF. CDR3 coding DNA: TGTGCCAGCAGCTTAGGGGACAGCGGTACCTACGAGCAGTACTTC.